This T cell receptor beta chain was retrieved from a study of blood T cell repertoires in COVID-19. Study overall: T cells, B-cell-depleted T cells, or PBMCs provided the cDNA or gDNA that served as material.

This CDR3 comprises 15 residues. Germline assignment: CDR1 SGHRS and CDR2 YFSETQ. After removal of 3 bases from V and 3 bases from J, the junction contained 8 bases not matched to a gene. The assay was immunoSEQ multiplex PCR, and TCRdb's table has in-frame clones only and misses some. The sample includes about 120,000 clones, 85% of them seen just once. The TCR comes from a woman of 80 years or more with acute or convalescent COVID-19. The sequenced material came from peripheral blood. The chain is built from TRBV5-1 and TRBJ2-5, with 7 bases lining up with TRBD1. CDR3 in amino acids: CASSWAGTEEETQYF. Written as DNA, the CDR3 is TGCGCCAGCAGCTGGGCCGGGACAGAAGAAGAGACCCAGTACTTC. Using reference TRBV5-1 and TRBJ2-5 for the parts outside the CDR3, the full variable domain is KAGVTQTPRYLIKTRGQQVTLSCSPISGHRSVSWYQQTPGQGLQFLFEYFSETQRNKGNFPGRFSGRQFSNSRSEMNVSTLELGDSALYLCASSWAGTEEETQYFGPGTRLLVL.